What follows are 9 T cell receptor beta chains derived from one specimen sequenced in a study of T cells in Graves' hyperthyroidism and ophthalmopathy. From RNA transcripts, TCR beta CDR3 regions were amplified. The HTBI primer set served for first-round RT-PCR of the TCR CDR3. TCRdb re-derived calls from the multiplex PCR reads in MiXCR, one entry per CDR3 protein. This table holds hundreds of thousands of distinct CDR3 sequences, about 14% found once. The sample comprised blood. The source is a woman between 40 and 50 years old with Graves' hyperthyroidism.

This clonotype was recorded only once. J is TRBJ2-1 and V is TRBV10-2; 16 bases are shared with TRBD2. CDR3 length: 15 residues. The V segment lost 9 bases and the J segment 5 bases; nucleotides outside the gene matches: 4. CDR1 is WSHSY, CDR2 SAAADI, per germline. This CDR3 reads CASLGTSGRDNEQFF. The CDR3 bases are TGCGCCAGTCTTGGGACTAGCGGGAGGGACAATGAGCAGTTCTTC.

This rearrangement joins TRBV27 to TRBJ1-5; D remains unclear. Trimming pared 3 bases from V and 5 bases from J, leaving 8 bases between. The germline V gene encodes CDR1 MNHEY and CDR2 SMNVEV (reference sequence). The CDR3 covers 13 residues. The CDR3 nucleotides read TGTGCCAGCAGTTTGTTGGAAGATCAGCCCCAGCATTTT. This translates into CASSLLEDQPQHF.

This clonotype was counted at least ten times. This sequence joins TRBV7-2 and TRBJ2-7; D gene unclear. V lost 1 base, J lost 6 bases, and 7 bases lay in between. The CDR3 contains 12 residues. CDR1 SGHTA and CDR2 FQGNSA come from the germline V gene. The CDR3: CASSLGSPEQYF. In nucleotides, the CDR3 is TGTGCCAGCAGCTTAGGATCGCCCGAGCAGTACTTC.

In regard to this clonotype: One base away lies a much larger clone, so this may be a sequencing read error. This sequence joins TRBV7-9 and TRBJ2-3; D not resolved. This CDR3 is 13 amino acids long. Germline lookup yields CDR1 SEHNR and CDR2 FQNEAQ (reference sequence). The CDR3 DNA sequence: TGTGCCAGCGGCTTAGCTATCACAGATACGCAGTATTTT. As protein: CASGLAITDTQYF.

The table lists this clonotype with many counts. This chain uses TRBV18 with TRBJ2-1, with TRBD2 identical over 7 bases. The length of the CDR3 is 15 residues. Looked up from germline, CDR1 is KGHSH and CDR2 is LQKENI. The V and J ends lost 6 bases and 3 bases, in that order; junction bases with no gene match: 8. In DNA form, the CDR3 reads TGTGCCAGCTCCTCGGGGCGGGAGATCTACAATGAGCAGTTCTTC. Residues: CASSSGREIYNEQFF. The full variable domain, its missing parts supplied by reference TRBV18 and TRBJ2-1, is NAGVMQNPRHLVRRRGQEARLRCSPMKGHSHVYWYRQLPEEGLKFMVYLQKENIIDESGMPKERFSAEFPKEGPSILRIQQVVRGDSAAYFCASSSGREIYNEQFFGPGTRLTVL.

This clonotype was recorded many times. CDR3 in amino acids: CASSYQSGMNTEAFF. Here the CDR3 DNA reads TGTGCCAGCAGTTACCAGTCGGGAATGAACACTGAAGCTTTCTTT. The genes are TRBV6-1 and TRBJ1-1; D is undetermined. The CDR3 has 15 residues. Germline lookup yields CDR1 MNHNS and CDR2 SASEGT. The V end lost 5 bases, the J end lost 0 bases, and 13 bases lay between the germline ends.

This clonotype was counted between two and nine times. Here the CDR3 reads CASISSGSYNEQFF. In DNA, the CDR3 is TGTGCCAGTATCTCAAGTGGTTCCTACAATGAGCAGTTCTTC. This chain links TRBV25-1 with TRBJ2-1; D is unclear. The germline gives CDR1 MGHDK, CDR2 SYGVNS. Trimming shortened V by 9 bases and J by 1 base, and 13 bases separated the two germline ends. The CDR3 sequence is 14 residues long.

The chain carries TRBV12-3 or TRBV12-4 and TRBJ2-5, with TRBD1 matching over 9 bases. Trimming at V came to 6 bases and at J to 7 bases, leaving 12 bases not matched to a gene. The CDR3 length is 15 residues. CDR3 loop: CASRAGTGTYGTQYF. Written as DNA, the CDR3 is TGTGCCAGCAGAGCCGGGACAGGGACCTATGGGACCCAGTACTTC.

This clonotype was observed many times. The chain recombines TRBV12-3 or TRBV12-4 with TRBJ2-1; TRBD1 agrees at 8 bases. The CDR3 loop spans 13 amino acids. V shed 4 bases, J shed 5 bases, and the junction held 1 base outside the gene matches. The DNA of the CDR3 is TGTGCCAGCAGTTGGACAGGGAACAATGAGCAGTTCTTC. Protein: CASSWTGNNEQFF.